This T cell receptor (beta chain) was captured in a study of EBV T-cell therapy then PD-1 blockade in nasopharyngeal carcinoma. The assay was immunoSEQ multiplex PCR, and TCRdb's table has in-frame clones only and misses some. In the table there are roughly 17,000 clones, over 80% of which are singletons. Regarding this clone: The antigen is undetermined.

Treatment here: AdE1-LMPpoly-expanded autologous EBV-specific T-cell therapy followed by anti-PD-1 nivolumab. Deletions cut 1 base from V and 5 bases from J, with 14 bases between. This CDR3 region has 15 residues. Germline V CDR1 and CDR2: LGHNA, YSLEER. This rearrangement joins TRBV4-3 to TRBJ2-5; possibly TRBD2 for D (6 bases). The material sequenced was CD8+ T cells from blood, taken at day 0 from a patient whose treatment included autologous EBV-specific T cells and nivolumab. This TCR was recovered from a man aged 40-49 years with nasopharyngeal carcinoma. Here the CDR3 reads CASSQGPTSLETQYF. As DNA, the CDR3 is TGCGCCAGCAGCCAAGGGCCCACTAGCCTGGAGACCCAGTACTTC.